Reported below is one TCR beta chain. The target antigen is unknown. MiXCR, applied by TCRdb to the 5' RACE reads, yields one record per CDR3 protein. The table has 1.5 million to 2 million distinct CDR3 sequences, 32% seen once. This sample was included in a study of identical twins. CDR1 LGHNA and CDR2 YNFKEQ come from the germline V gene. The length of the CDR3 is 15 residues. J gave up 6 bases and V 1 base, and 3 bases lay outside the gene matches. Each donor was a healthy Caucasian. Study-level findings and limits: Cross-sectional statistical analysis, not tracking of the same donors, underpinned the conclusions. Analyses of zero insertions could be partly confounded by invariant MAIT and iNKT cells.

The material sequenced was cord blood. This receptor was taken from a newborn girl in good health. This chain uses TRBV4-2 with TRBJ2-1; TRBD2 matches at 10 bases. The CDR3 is CASSQGAGGLNEQFF. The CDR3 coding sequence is TGTGCCAGCAGCCAAGGAGCGGGGGGGCTCAATGAGCAGTTCTTC.